This T cell receptor (beta chain) was recovered during a study of graft-versus-host responses after intestinal transplantation. As for the study in general: Transplant types were multivisceral, liver-intestinal, or isolated intestinal. Once they had received anti-thymocyte globulin induction, all recipients took tacrolimus and steroids for approximately 3 years.

The CDR3 has 13 amino acids. The V end was cut by 7 bases, the J end by 7 bases, with 13 bases between. Germline loops: CDR1 MNHNY, CDR2 SVGAGI (reference sequence). Clones were read by immunoSEQ multiplex PCR, and TCRdb kept only the in-frame ones, dropping some. Here the sample spans about 85,000 clones, more than 85% being singletons. Comments on this clone: Its antigen remains unknown.

Study-wide results and caveats: Allograft clonal ratios (graft-versus-host to host-versus-graft) were high in patients who had graft-donor T cell macrochimerism.

This chain uses TRBV6-6 with TRBJ2-2; D is uncertain. The input for sequencing was unstimulated CD8+ T cells sorted from spleen or lymph node cells, taken before transplant. The sequence derives from a human donor who was the organ donor for an intestinal transplant. The CDR3 DNA follows: TGTGCCAGCACCCTACTGCCCCACGGGGAGCTGTTTTTT. This translates into CASTLLPHGELFF.